Below are 25 T cell receptor beta chains sequenced from a single sample in a study of blood T cells in healthy people across ages. A second PCR, run for roughly 6 to 11 cycles, used a sample-barcoded 5' primer plus a J-beta primer mix. TCRdb reanalysed the 5' RACE reads using MiXCR and keeps one entry per CDR3 protein. The sample shows about 970,000 distinct CDR3 sequences, about 53% of them seen only once. Sequencing was performed on blood. The receptors shown here come from an older woman in good health.

About this clonotype: The junction departs from the called germline gene at one end, perhaps through a read error. The chain is built from TRBV7-9 and TRBJ1-6, with D perhaps TRBD1 (6 bases). Germline V gene data show CDR1 as SEHNR and CDR2 as FQNEAQ (reference sequence). The CDR3 runs 14 residues. The CDR3 bases are TGTGCTAGCAGCTCGGACAGACAGAATTCACCCCTCCACTTT. This codes for CASSSDRQNSPLHF.

The chain carries TRBV9 and TRBJ2-7, with TRBD1 matching over 7 bases. Looked up from germline, CDR1 is SGDLS and CDR2 is YYNGEE. This CDR3 region has 15 residues. J was trimmed by 4 bases and V by 4 bases; bases with no gene match: 11. CDR3 sequence reads: CASSPTGTAPYEQYF. The CDR3 nucleotides are TGTGCCAGCAGCCCAACCGGGACAGCTCCTTACGAGCAGTACTTC.

The rearrangement joins TRBV27 to TRBJ2-3; D not certain. This CDR3 comprises 15 residues. Germline loops: CDR1 MNHEY, CDR2 SMNVEV (reference sequence). Trimming removed 4 bases at V and 0 bases at J, with 11 bases between. The CDR3, as DNA: TGTGCCAGCAGTTACGCAGACCCTAGCACAGATACGCAGTATTTT. Translation gives CASSYADPSTDTQYF.

Comments on this clonotype: One junction end disagrees with the germline gene, perhaps due to a read error. This sequence joins TRBV28 and TRBJ1-2; no reliable D call. Per germline, CDR1 MDHEN and CDR2 SYDVKM. The CDR3 sequence is 14 residues long. DNA for the CDR3: TGTGCCAGCATCGCCGCCGGGTGCAACTATGGATACACCTTC. This translates into CASIAAGCNYGYTF.

The rearrangement links TRBV2 to TRBJ2-7; D is unresolved. The CDR3 loop spans 14 amino acids. Germline CDR1 SNHLY, CDR2 FYNNEI. V lost 6 bases to trimming and J lost 1 base, with 13 bases between them. The CDR3 reads CASRAMGPSYEQYF. The DNA of the CDR3 is TGTGCCAGCAGAGCCATGGGCCCGTCCTACGAGCAGTACTTC.

This clonotype was counted many times. The chain joins TRBV12-3 or TRBV12-4 to TRBJ2-5; 10 nucleotides line up with TRBD2. The V and J ends lost 4 bases and 5 bases, in that order; junction bases with no gene match: 7. CDR3 length: 15 amino acids. The CDR3 protein is CASSSGTSVGETQYF. The CDR3 region has the DNA TGTGCCAGCAGTTCCGGGACTAGCGTAGGGGAGACCCAGTACTTC.

The chain is built from TRBV7-9 and TRBJ2-6, with D possibly matching TRBD2 (6 bases). The V end lost 4 bases, the J end lost 3 bases, and 10 bases lay between the germline ends. Germline V gene lookup returns CDR1 SEHNR and CDR2 FQNEAQ (reference sequence). This CDR3 has 15 amino acids. This CDR3 is CASSYWGVGANVLTF. CDR3 coding DNA: TGTGCCAGCAGCTATTGGGGGGTTGGGGCCAACGTCCTGACTTTC.

The chain couples TRBV7-9 to TRBJ2-7; unclear D gene. The CDR3 contains 14 residues. V gave up 5 bases and J gave up 2 bases, with 13 bases separating them. CDR1 and CDR2 (germline): SEHNR, FQNEAQ (reference sequence). The CDR3 spells CASSPRTDAYEQYF. The CDR3 DNA reads TGTGCCAGCAGCCCTCGGACCGATGCCTACGAGCAGTACTTC.

The chain uses TRBV7-2 and TRBJ2-5; weak D call: TRBD1 (6 bases). The J call is doubtful: the DNA matches TRBJ2-7 better. The CDR3 is made up of 15 amino acids. CDR1 and CDR2 from the germline V gene are SGHTA and FQGNSA. This chain's CDR3 is CASSLWGRRGNEQYF. CDR3 bases: TGTGCCAGCAGCTTATGGGGGCGGCGAGGTAACGAGCAGTACTTC.

The genes are TRBV29-1 and TRBJ2-2; D ambiguous. The CDR3 runs 14 residues. Germline V gene data show CDR1 as SQVTM and CDR2 as ANQGSEA. V was clipped by 6 bases and J by 4 bases, with 15 bases between them. This CDR3 is CSVMYGYTTGELFF. In DNA, the CDR3 is TGCAGCGTGATGTACGGATATACCACCGGGGAGCTGTTTTTT.

This clonotype appeared a few times. The chain employs TRBV6-6 and TRBJ2-7; a weak D match, TRBD1 (6 bases). V gave up 5 bases and J gave up 2 bases, with 16 bases separating them. The CDR3 spans 15 residues. The germline gives CDR1 MNHNY, CDR2 SVGAGI (reference sequence). Written as DNA, the CDR3 is TGTGCCAGCAGTAGTTATGGGACACCAACCTACGAGCAGTACTTC. Its protein product is CASSSYGTPTYEQYF.

V gene TRBV14 combines with J gene TRBJ2-7; a possible D gene is TRBD1 (6 bases). The CDR3 has 16 amino acids. The V and J ends lost 0 bases and 3 bases respectively, with 15 bases between them. The germline V gene encodes CDR1 SGHDN and CDR2 FVKESK. CDR3 sequence reads: CASSQDRSGRGYEQYF. Written as DNA, the CDR3 is TGTGCCAGCAGCCAAGATCGCTCTGGCAGGGGCTACGAGCAGTACTTC.

The chain links TRBV21-1 to TRBJ2-5; the listed D gene, TRBD1, was not tested against the DNA. TRBV21-1 is an annotated pseudogene. The CDR3 loop spans 14 amino acids. The CDR3 loop reads CASSSLGVEDEQYF. In DNA form, the CDR3 reads TGTGCCAGCAGCAGTTTGGGGGTAGAGGATGAGCAGTACTTC.

V and J are TRBV19 and TRBJ1-2, with D possibly TRBD1 on 6 matching bases. V lost 6 bases and J lost 1, with 12 bases in between. This CDR3 contains 14 residues. Per the germline V gene, CDR1 is LNHDA and CDR2 is SQIVND (reference sequence). The chain's CDR3 is CASSRDNLNYGYTF. In DNA form, the CDR3 reads TGTGCCAGTAGCCGGGACAACCTTAACTATGGCTACACCTTC. Full variable domain (missing parts from reference TRBV19 and TRBJ1-2): DGGITQSPKYLFRKEGQNVTLSCEQNLNHDAMYWYRQDPGQGLRLIYYSQIVNDFQKGDIAEGYSVSREKKESFPLTVTSAQKNPTAFYLCASSRDNLNYGYTFGSGTRLTVV.

V and J are TRBV6-5 and TRBJ2-3; TRBD2 matches 13 bases. This CDR3 has 17 residues. V gave up 0 bases and J gave up 7 bases; unmatched junction bases: 7. Germline V gene data show CDR1 as MNHEY and CDR2 as SVGAGI. The CDR3 loop reads CASSYSPRTSGRNTQYF. The DNA for the CDR3 is TGTGCCAGCAGTTACTCGCCCCGGACTAGCGGGAGAAATACGCAGTATTTT.

This clonotype appeared many times. This chain uses TRBV4-1 with TRBJ2-5; D is perhaps TRBD2 (6 bases). Trimming left V 4 bases short and J 1 base short, with 13 bases between. Germline V gene lookup returns CDR1 MGHRA and CDR2 YSYEKL. The CDR3 has 15 residues. The chain's CDR3 is CASSPHGTSQETQYF. The CDR3 DNA follows: TGCGCCAGCAGCCCTCACGGGACTTCCCAAGAGACCCAGTACTTC.

The genes are TRBV10-3 and TRBJ2-2, with TRBD2 matching over 14 bases. Germline V gene lookup returns CDR1 ENHRY and CDR2 SYGVKD. The trim removed 2 bases at V and 14 bases at J, leaving 4 bases unmatched. The CDR3 is 14 amino acids. The CDR3 nucleotides read TGTGCCATCAGTGAGAGGGGACTAGCGGGAGACCTGTTTTTT. It translates to CAISERGLAGDLFF.

V gene TRBV11-2 combines with J gene TRBJ2-7, with D perhaps given as TRBD1 or TRBD2 (5 bases each). Germline CDR1 and CDR2: SGHAT and FQNNGV. The CDR3 sequence is 15 residues long. With 2 bases removed from V and 2 bases from J, the gap between germline ends came to 13 bases. The CDR3 bases are TGTGCCAGCAGCTTAACCGGGGCTGATACCTACGAGCAGTACTTC. It yields the protein CASSLTGADTYEQYF.

There are a few counts of this clonotype. This sequence joins TRBV29-1 and TRBJ1-1; 8 bases fit TRBD1. Per germline, CDR1 SQVTM and CDR2 ANQGSEA. The CDR3 is 14 amino acids. The junction had 8 bases not matched to a gene; V was cut back by 4 bases and J by 4 bases. Here the CDR3 DNA reads TGCAGCGTTGTCCCAGGGGGCATGGGCACTGAAGCTTTCTTT. Translated, it gives CSVVPGGMGTEAFF.

A remark on this clonotype: One end of the junction varies from germline; a read error may be responsible. The J gene is TRBJ2-3, the V gene TRBV7-6; D uncertain. The CDR3 is made up of 13 amino acids. The germline V gene encodes CDR1 SGHVS and CDR2 FNYEAQ. The CDR3 protein is CASSLDGLDAQYF. The CDR3 DNA is TGTGCCAGCAGCTTAGATGGTTTAGATGCGCAGTATTTT.

This clonotype was detected once. CDR3 coding DNA: TGTGCCATCAGTGGGATTGGACAGGGGTTTTCCACTAGCACAGATACGCAGTATTTT. It codes for CAISGIGQGFSTSTDTQYF. This chain links TRBV10-3 with TRBJ2-3; 9 bases fit TRBD1. Germline lookup yields CDR1 ENHRY and CDR2 SYGVKD. The CDR3 consists of 19 residues. V trimming: 4 bases; J trimming: 0 bases; junction bases outside the gene matches: 14.

This clonotype was seen just once. This rearrangement joins TRBV20-1 to TRBJ2-5, with D possibly TRBD1 on 6 matching bases. Trimming shortened V by 6 bases and J by 4 bases, and 15 bases separated the two germline ends. CDR1 is DFQATT and CDR2 is SNEGSKA in the germline V gene (reference sequence). This CDR3 is built from 13 residues. The CDR3 is CSASKTGLETQYF. The CDR3 bases are TGCAGTGCCTCTAAGACAGGTTTAGAGACCCAGTACTTC.

This clonotype was detected only a few times. The chain combines TRBV21-1 with TRBJ2-5; no DNA check was done on the table's D call, TRBD1. TRBV21-1 is a pseudogene locus. This CDR3 is 16 amino acids long. The CDR3 here is CASSTRTGLNGETQYF. Here the CDR3 DNA reads TGTGCCAGCAGCACTCGGACAGGGTTGAATGGGGAGACCCAGTACTTC.

This chain links TRBV9 with TRBJ1-4, with D possibly being TRBD1 (5 bases). V lost 0 bases and J 8 bases, leaving 11 bases between the germline ends. Germline CDR1 SGDLS, CDR2 YYNGEE. CDR3 size: 14 residues. The CDR3 here is CASSVADRGEKLFF. The CDR3 DNA follows: TGTGCCAGCAGCGTAGCCGACAGAGGGGAAAAACTGTTTTTT.

The chain employs TRBV5-1 and TRBJ2-3; D is unresolved. V was cut by 0 bases and J by 0 bases, with 11 bases left in between. CDR1 and CDR2 (germline): SGHRS, YFSETQ. The CDR3 runs to 16 residues. The CDR3 region has the DNA TGCGCCAGCAGCTTGGATGGCGGCGGTAGCACAGATACGCAGTATTTT. It yields the protein CASSLDGGGSTDTQYF.